The rows below give T cell receptor beta chains drawn from one sample of a study of response to subunit inactivated influenza vaccine. MiXCR, run by TCRdb on the RT-PCR reads, gives a single entry per CDR3 protein. The table lists about 570,000 distinct CDR3 sequences, 10% to 12% of them singletons, with more than 9.5% in the top ten. The sample was also linked to a second study, of T cells expressing NK-cell markers.

Sequenced here: PBMCs from blood, sampled on the day of vaccination. The source is a man aged 50-59 years who received an inactivated influenza vaccine. CDR3s include the opening cysteine and the closing phenylalanine or tryptophan. A D gene is named only where the DNA matches it firmly. Part of the rows lack a size; the others show once, few, many or a class for expanded clones.

J,size,V,D,DNA,CDR3
TRBJ2-3,few,TRBV10-3,TRBD2,TGTGCCATCAGTGTAGGACTAGCGGTCACAGATACGCAGTATTTT,CAISVGLAVTDTQYF
TRBJ2-7,few,TRBV4-2,.,TGTGCCAGCAGCCAAGATGAGAACTCCTACGAGCAGTACTTC,CASSQDENSYEQYF
TRBJ2-1,few,TRBV29-1,.,TGCAGCGTTGATGACGCCGGAGCGGAAACCTACAATGAGCAGTTCTTC,CSVDDAGAETYNEQFF
TRBJ2-1,.,TRBV7-6,.,TGTGCCAGCAGCTTAGTTGGGCGGGGGCCCTTATCGGATCGTTATGATGAGCAGTTCTTC,CASSLVGRGPLSDRYDEQFF
TRBJ2-3,many,TRBV20-1,.,TGCAGTGCCCGCGGAGCTAGCACAGATACGCAGTATTTT,CSARGASTDTQYF
TRBJ2-1,.,TRBV12-3/TRBV12-4,TRBD2,TGTGCCAGCAGTTTACAAGCGGGAGGGCAGAATGAGCAGTTCTTC,CASSLQAGGQNEQFF
TRBJ1-5,few,TRBV7-9,TRBD1,TGTGCCAGCAGCTTAGCATTGACAGGGCATCCCCAGCCCCAGCATTTT,CASSLALTGHPQPQHF
TRBJ2-1,.,TRBV15,TRBD2,TGTGCCACCAGCAGGAGATCTGGTGGCGGGAGGGACTACAATGAGCAGTTCTTC,CATSRRSGGGRDYNEQFF
TRBJ2-7,many,TRBV24-1,.,TGTGCCACCAGTGGGGGACACAACTACGAGCAGTACTTC,CATSGGHNYEQYF
TRBJ2-1,.,TRBV18,TRBD2,TGTGCCAGCTCAGTACTACTGGCGGGAGTTGATGAGCAGTTCTTC,CASSVLLAGVDEQFF
TRBJ2-3,.,TRBV4-1,TRBD2,TGCGCCAGCAGCCAAGGGGGACTAGCGGGGGCGAAGAGTAGCACAGATACGCAGTATTTT,CASSQGGLAGAKSSTDTQYF
TRBJ2-2,.,TRBV20-1,TRBD2,TGCAGTGCTAGAGACCCCCGAGCGGGAGGCGGCGGGGAGCTGTTTTTT,CSARDPRAGGGGELFF
TRBJ2-1,few,TRBV4-3,TRBD1,TGCGCCAGCAGCCAAGACAGGGGGCGCATGAATGAGCAGTTCTTC,CASSQDRGRMNEQFF
TRBJ2-7,few,TRBV3-1,.,TGTGCCAGCAGCCAAGATTACGAGTACGAGCAGTACTTC,CASSQDYEYEQYF
TRBJ1-1,.,TRBV27,.,TGTGCCAGCACTTCCGGGGACCCGGCTGAAGCTTTCTTT,CASTSGDPAEAFF
TRBJ2-3,.,TRBV12-3/TRBV12-4,TRBD2,TGTGCCAGCAGGAATAGCGGGAGAGACACAGATACGCAGTATTTT,CASRNSGRDTDTQYF
TRBJ1-5,.,TRBV7-8,TRBD1,TGTGCCAGCAGCCCTCATAGGACAGGGAATCTAGGCAATCAGCCCCAGCATTTT,CASSPHRTGNLGNQPQHF
TRBJ1-1,few,TRBV20-1,.,TGCAGTGCTAACAGGGCAGACGCGAACACTGAAGCTTTCTTT,CSANRADANTEAFF
TRBJ2-1,few,TRBV25-1,TRBD1,TGTGCCAGCCAAACAGGGGAACGGTTCCATGAGCAGTTCTTC,CASQTGERFHEQFF
TRBJ2-7,.,TRBV6-2/TRBV6-3,.,TGTGCCAGCAGTTACTCGAATCGGGGGAGGTCCAGAGACTACGAGCAGTACTTC,CASSYSNRGRSRDYEQYF
TRBJ1-3,once,TRBV7-2,.,TGTGCCAGCAGCCCCCAGGTAGGGGACTTCTCTGGAAACACCATATATTTT,CASSPQVGDFSGNTIYF
TRBJ2-4,once,TRBV25-1,.,TGTGCCAGCAGTGAACTAGTCACCAGCATTCAGTACTTC,CASSELVTSIQYF
TRBJ1-4,many,TRBV7-2,TRBD1,TGTGCCAGCAGCGGGACAGGGGTTAATGAAAAACTGTTTTTT,CASSGTGVNEKLFF
TRBJ2-7,few,TRBV27,.,TGTGCCAGCAGTTTAATAGCCCCCACCGGCGTGCAGTACTTC,CASSLIAPTGVQYF
TRBJ2-5,many,TRBV2,.,TGTGCCGAAAGCCGGGACGGCGAAGAGACCCAGTACTTC,CAESRDGEETQYF
TRBJ2-1,.,TRBV7-9,TRBD1,TGTGCCAGCAATCCAGGACAGGGGTACAATGAGCAGTTCTTC,CASNPGQGYNEQFF
TRBJ2-4,few,TRBV27,TRBD1,TGTGCCAGCAGCAAGGCCGGGACAGGGAGGAACATTCAGTACTTC,CASSKAGTGRNIQYF
TRBJ2-5,few,TRBV5-1,TRBD2,TGCGCCAGCAGCCCACGACTAGCCGCAGAGACCCAGTACTTC,CASSPRLAAETQYF
TRBJ2-7,many,TRBV5-1,.,TGCGCCAGCAGCATAAGTGGGGTCAACCCCTACGAGCAGTACTTC,CASSISGVNPYEQYF
TRBJ2-2,.,TRBV5-1,.,TGCGCCAGCAGCTCTGGGCCGGGCCTGACATCCGGGGAGCTGTTTTTT,CASSSGPGLTSGELFF
TRBJ2-1,few,TRBV6-2/TRBV6-3,TRBD2,TGTGCCAGCAGTTACGCTAGCGGGAGGGCCGAAGCGTACAATGAGCAGTTCTTC,CASSYASGRAEAYNEQFF
TRBJ1-3,.,TRBV30,.,TGTGCCTGGAGTCATGGAATTCATGGAAACACCATATATTTT,CAWSHGIHGNTIYF
TRBJ1-2,few,TRBV4-3,.,TGCGCCAGCAGCCAAGACGCCAACAGCCTCCATGGCTACACCTTC,CASSQDANSLHGYTF
TRBJ1-3,few,TRBV12-3/TRBV12-4,TRBD1,TGTGCCAGCAAAAAGACAGGGCCCTCTGGAAACACCATATATTTT,CASKKTGPSGNTIYF
TRBJ2-5,few,TRBV20-1,TRBD1,TGCAGTGCTAGAGATCTCCGGAAACAGGGGGCAGGGGAGACCCAGTACTTC,CSARDLRKQGAGETQYF
TRBJ2-5,.,TRBV5-1,.,TGCGCCAGCAGCTTCCCCGTGACGGGCCAAGAGACCCAGTACTTC,CASSFPVTGQETQYF